This T cell receptor beta chain emerged from a study of T cell repertoires in cytomegalovirus infection. This clonotype has a count of ten or more. A single record per CDR3 protein comes from TCRdb applying MiXCR to the reads. The sample shows fewer than 250,000 distinct CDR3 sequences, more than 9% of them seen only once. This TCR was recovered from a human donor in good health (CMV status not recorded). Some clones in this sample may be carry-over from other donors' samples. The sequenced material came from PBMCs.

CDR3 in DNA: TGCAGCGTTGCCCCAGGGTCTGAAGCTTTCTTT. This sequence encodes CSVAPGSEAFF. The gene calls are TRBV29-1 and TRBJ1-1, with a tentative D call TRBD1 (5 bases). This CDR3 is built from 11 residues. CDR1 is SQVTM and CDR2 is ANQGSEA in the germline V gene. The ends were cut back, 4 bases at V and 6 bases at J, with 9 bases in the middle.